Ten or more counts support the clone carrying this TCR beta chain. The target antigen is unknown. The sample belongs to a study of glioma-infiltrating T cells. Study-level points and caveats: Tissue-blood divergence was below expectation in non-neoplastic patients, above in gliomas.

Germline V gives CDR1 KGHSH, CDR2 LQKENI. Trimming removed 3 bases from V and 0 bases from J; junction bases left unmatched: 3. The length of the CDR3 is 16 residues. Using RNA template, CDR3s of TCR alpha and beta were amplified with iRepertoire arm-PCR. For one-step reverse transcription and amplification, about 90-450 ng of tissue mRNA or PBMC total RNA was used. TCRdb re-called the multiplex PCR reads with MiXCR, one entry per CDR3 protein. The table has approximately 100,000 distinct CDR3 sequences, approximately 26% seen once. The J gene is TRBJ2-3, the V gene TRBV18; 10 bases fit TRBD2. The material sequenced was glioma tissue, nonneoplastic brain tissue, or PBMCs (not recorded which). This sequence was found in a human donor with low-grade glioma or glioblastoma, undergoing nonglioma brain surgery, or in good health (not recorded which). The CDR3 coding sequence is TGTGCCAGCTCACCCGGACTAGCGGCTAGCACAGATACGCAGTATTTT. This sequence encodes CASSPGLAASTDTQYF.